This T cell receptor beta chain appears in the sequencing data of a study of Ad26.COV2.S vaccination and SARS-CoV-2 variants. Treatment defined: over 15 received Ad26.COV2.S at low or high dose, single or two shots; 5 received placebo; per-sample allocation not given. All samples were drawn on day 63, counting from the first vaccine or placebo injection. The protocol was immunoSEQ multiplex PCR, while the TCRdb copy is restricted to in-frame clones and leaves out a portion. Here the sample spans 250,000 to 300,000 clones, about 89% being singletons. The CDR3 loop spans 16 amino acids. Per the germline V gene, CDR1 is SGHVS and CDR2 is FNYEAQ. V was clipped by 1 base and J by 4 bases, with 16 bases between them.

The sequenced sample was peripheral blood, obtained in a trial of Ad26.COV2.S vaccine versus placebo. V gene TRBV7-6 combines with J gene TRBJ1-1; weak D call: TRBD1 (6 bases). The clonotype was recovered from a person aged 18-65 years who received the Ad26.COV2.S COVID-19 vaccine or a placebo. The DNA of the CDR3 is TGTGCCAGCAGCTTAGGTCTAGGCCAGGGGAGCACTGAAGCTTTCTTT. This translates into CASSLGLGQGSTEAFF. The full variable domain, its missing parts supplied by reference TRBV7-6 and TRBJ1-1, is GAGVSQSPRYKVTKRGQDVALRCDPISGHVSLYWYRQALGQGPEFLTYFNYEAQQDKSGLPNDRFSAERPEGSISTLTIQRTEQRDSAMYRCASSLGLGQGSTEAFFGQGTRLTVV.